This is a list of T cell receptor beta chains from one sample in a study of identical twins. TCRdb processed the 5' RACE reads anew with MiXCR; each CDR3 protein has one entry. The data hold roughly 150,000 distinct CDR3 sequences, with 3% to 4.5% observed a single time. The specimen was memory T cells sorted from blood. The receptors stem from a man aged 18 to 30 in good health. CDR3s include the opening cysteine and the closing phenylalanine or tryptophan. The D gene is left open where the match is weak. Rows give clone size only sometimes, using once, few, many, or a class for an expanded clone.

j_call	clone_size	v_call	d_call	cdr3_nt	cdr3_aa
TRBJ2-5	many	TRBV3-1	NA	TGTGCCAGCAGCCAAGGGGGCGGTGTTAAGGGAGAGACCCAGTACTTC	CASSQGGGVKGETQYF
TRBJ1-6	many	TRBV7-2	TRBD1	TGTGCCAGCAGGGGACAGGGGGCTCGTCGTTCACCCCTCCACTTT	CASRGQGARRSPLHF
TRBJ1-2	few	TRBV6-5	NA	TGTGCCAGCAGTTACGGTTTGTCATTTGGCTACACCTTC	CASSYGLSFGYTF
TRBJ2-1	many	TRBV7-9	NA	TGTGCCAGCGCGGCTGGGGAGCTTGAGTTCTTC	CASAAGELEFF
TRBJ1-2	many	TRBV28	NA	TGTGCCAGCAGTCCCCCGGACACTGCCTTGGGCTACACCTTC	CASSPPDTALGYTF
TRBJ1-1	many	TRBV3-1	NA	TGTGCCAGCAGCGCGAAAACCCTCAACACTGAAGCTTTCTTT	CASSAKTLNTEAFF
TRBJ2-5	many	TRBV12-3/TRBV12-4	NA	TGTGCCAGCAGCCCCCTTATCGCGGAGACCCAGTACTTC	CASSPLIAETQYF
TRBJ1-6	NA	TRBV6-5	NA	TGTGCCAGCAGTTACTCGGATTCTTCGCGGGCTGGCAATTCACCCCTCCACTTT	CASSYSDSSRAGNSPLHF
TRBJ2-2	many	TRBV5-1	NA	TGCGCCAGCCTGAGCTTCTCGAACACCGGGGAGCTGTTTTTT	CASLSFSNTGELFF
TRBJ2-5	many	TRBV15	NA	TGTGCCACCAGCAGAGGCTCGGGGCAGGGTCTGGAGACCCAGTACTTC	CATSRGSGQGLETQYF
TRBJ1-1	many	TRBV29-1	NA	TGCAGCGTCCGGACACCGAACACTGAAGCTTTCTTT	CSVRTPNTEAFF
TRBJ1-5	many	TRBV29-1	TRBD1	TGCAGCGTTGCCTCAGGGGGGCTGGAACAGCCCCAGCATTTT	CSVASGGLEQPQHF
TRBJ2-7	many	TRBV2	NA	TGTGCCAGCAGGGTTATCTACGAGCAGTACTTC	CASRVIYEQYF